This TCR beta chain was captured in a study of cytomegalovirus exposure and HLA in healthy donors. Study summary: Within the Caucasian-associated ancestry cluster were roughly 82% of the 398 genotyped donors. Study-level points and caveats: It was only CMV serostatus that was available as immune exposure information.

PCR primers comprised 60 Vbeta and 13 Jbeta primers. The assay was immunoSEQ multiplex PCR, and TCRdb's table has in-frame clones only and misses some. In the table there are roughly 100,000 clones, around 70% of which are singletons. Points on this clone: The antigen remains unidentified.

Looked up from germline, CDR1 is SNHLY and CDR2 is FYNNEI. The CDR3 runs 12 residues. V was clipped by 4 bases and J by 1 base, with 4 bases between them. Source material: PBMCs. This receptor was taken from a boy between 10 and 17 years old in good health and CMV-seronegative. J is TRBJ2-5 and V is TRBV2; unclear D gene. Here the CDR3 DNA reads TGTGCCAGCAGTGCGCGCCAAGAGACCCAGTACTTC. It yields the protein CASSARQETQYF.